A selection of T cell receptor beta chains follows, all from one sample in a study of low-dose radiotherapy and immunotherapy resistance in tumors. TCRdb re-called the reads through MiXCR, storing one row per CDR3 protein. The top ten hold about a tenth of the sample, which has 35,000 to 50,000 distinct CDR3 sequences, 20% to 25% seen once. The material was PBMCs, obtained after low-dose radiotherapy plus immunotherapy. The receptor set was obtained from a male donor with prostate cancer. Both conserved end residues are part of each CDR3. The D gene is left open where the match is weak. Clone size is stated in some rows and not others, as once, few, many or a class when expanded.

j_gene,abundance,v_gene,d_gene,CDR3nt,CDR3aa
TRBJ2-5,many,TRBV29-1,-,TGCAGCGGGTTGACGGACCTTATTGGGACCCAGTACTTC,CSGLTDLIGTQYF
TRBJ2-2,many,TRBV12-3/TRBV12-4,-,TGTGCCAGCAGCACGTTTTGGGGGGAGCTGTTTTTT,CASSTFWGELFF
TRBJ2-3,many,TRBV10-3,TRBD1,TGTGCCGCTAGAACCTCCGGGACAGCACACAGCACAGATACGCAGTATTTT,CAARTSGTAHSTDTQYF
TRBJ2-5,many,TRBV7-9,TRBD2,TGTGCCAGCAGCTCTCGACTAGCTCCAGAAGAGACCCAGTACTTC,CASSSRLAPEETQYF
TRBJ2-3,few,TRBV4-1,-,TGCGCCAGCAGCCAAGACCGAGGGGATACGCAGTATTTT,CASSQDRGDTQYF
TRBJ2-3,-,TRBV5-1,-,TGCGCCAGCAAAGGGGCCTTACACACAGATACGCAGTATTTT,CASKGALHTDTQYF
TRBJ2-1,many,TRBV5-1,TRBD2,TGCGCCAGCATCCCCCGTCCTAGCGGGAGTAATGAGCAGTTCTTC,CASIPRPSGSNEQFF
TRBJ1-2,-,TRBV5-1,-,TGCGCCAGCAGCTTGGAGGCAGCGTATGGCTACACCTTC,CASSLEAAYGYTF
TRBJ2-7,-,TRBV15,-,TGTGCCACCAGCACTAAGTTACGTAACAACCACGAGCAGTACTTC,CATSTKLRNNHEQYF
TRBJ1-5,many,TRBV20-1,-,TGCAGTGCCCGACAGCTATATAGCAATCAGCCCCAGCATTTT,CSARQLYSNQPQHF
TRBJ2-3,many,TRBV5-4,-,TGTGCCAGCAGCTTGAGTGGACTTCCAGATACGCAGTATTTT,CASSLSGLPDTQYF
TRBJ2-7,many,TRBV2,TRBD2,TGTGCCAGCAGGGAGGGACTAGCGCGAACCTACGAGCAGTACTTC,CASREGLARTYEQYF
TRBJ1-1,many,TRBV6-2/TRBV6-3,-,TGTGCCAGCAGTTACCCTAACAGTGTTGAAGCTTTCTTT,CASSYPNSVEAFF
TRBJ1-1,many,TRBV5-1,-,TGCGCCAGCAGCTTGGGGGGGGGAAGGAGAACTGAAGCTTTCTTT,CASSLGGGRRTEAFF
TRBJ2-1,-,TRBV15,-,TGTGCCACACGACGAGGGAAGGTCTACAATGAGCAGTTCTTC,CATRRGKVYNEQFF
TRBJ2-1,-,TRBV28,-,TGTGCCAGCAGTTTACCCGGGACCATCAGCGATGAGCAGTTCTTC,CASSLPGTISDEQFF
TRBJ2-3,-,TRBV5-4,-,TGTGCCAGCAGCTCAAACCGGCGGAATACGCAGTATTTT,CASSSNRRNTQYF
TRBJ2-1,many,TRBV14,TRBD2,TGTGCCAGCGGGAGCGGGAATCCCCACAATGAGCAGTTCTTC,CASGSGNPHNEQFF
TRBJ1-1,-,TRBV6-2/TRBV6-3,-,TGTGCCAGCAGCACAGGGAACACTGAAGCTTTCTTT,CASSTGNTEAFF
TRBJ2-5,many,TRBV29-1,-,TGCAGCGAAGGAAGGGGGGAGACCCAGTACTTC,CSEGRGETQYF
TRBJ1-1,many,TRBV5-1,-,TGCGCCAGCAGCCCGGGGGGGGGCGGTCCTGAAGCTTTCTTT,CASSPGGGGPEAFF
TRBJ1-5,-,TRBV10-2,-,TGCGCCAGCAGTGAAAGGGCGGCTAATCAGCCCCAGCATTTT,CASSERAANQPQHF
TRBJ2-3,many,TRBV9,-,TGTGCCAGCAGCGTAGATGGGGCGGACCCTAGGGATACGCAGTATTTT,CASSVDGADPRDTQYF
TRBJ1-1,-,TRBV27,TRBD1,TGTGCCAGCAGTCAACTACAGGGGGGGTACACTGAAGCTTTCTTT,CASSQLQGGYTEAFF